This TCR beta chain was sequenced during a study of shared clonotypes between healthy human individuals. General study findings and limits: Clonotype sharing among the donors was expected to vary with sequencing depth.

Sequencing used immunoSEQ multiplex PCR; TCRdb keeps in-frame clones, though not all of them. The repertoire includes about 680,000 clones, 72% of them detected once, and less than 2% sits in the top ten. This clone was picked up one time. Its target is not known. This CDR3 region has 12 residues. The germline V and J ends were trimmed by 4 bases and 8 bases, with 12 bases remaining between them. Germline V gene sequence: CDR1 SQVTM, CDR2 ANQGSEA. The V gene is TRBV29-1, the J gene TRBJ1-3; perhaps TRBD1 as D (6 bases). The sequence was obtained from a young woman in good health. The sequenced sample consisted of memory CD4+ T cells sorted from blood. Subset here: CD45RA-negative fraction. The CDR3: CSVVAQGDTIYF. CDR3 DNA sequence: TGCAGCGTTGTTGCACAGGGCGACACCATATATTTT.